The 23 T cell receptor beta chains below come from one sample, sequenced in a study of cytomegalovirus exposure and HLA in healthy donors. PCR amplification relied on 60 Vbeta primers (plus 13 Jbeta primers). Produced via immunoSEQ multiplex PCR; TCRdb's table is partial and in-frame only. The table shows 100,000 to 150,000 clones, with roughly 82% occurring only once. The sequencing input was PBMCs. The receptors stem from a woman between 40 and 50 years old in good health and CMV-seropositive.

The CDR3 spells CASSVRQGSFYEQYF. The CDR3 nucleotides read TGTGCCAGCTCAGTAAGACAGGGTTCATTCTACGAGCAGTACTTC. The chain couples TRBV18 to TRBJ2-7; 7 bases line up with TRBD1. Germline V gene sequence: CDR1 KGHSH, CDR2 LQKENI. The J segment lost 3 bases and the V segment lost 5 bases, leaving 10 bases of the junction unmatched. The CDR3 has 15 amino acids.

CDR3 in DNA: TGTGCCAGCAGCTGGGGACAGGGCGATGGCTACACCTTC. It is translated as CASSWGQGDGYTF. The rearrangement joins TRBV5-4 to TRBJ1-2, with 9 bases that match TRBD1. The junction had 3 bases not matched to a gene; V was cut back by 3 bases and J by 6 bases. CDR3 size: 13 residues. CDR1 is SGHNT and CDR2 is YYREEE in the germline V gene (reference sequence).

The V and J genes are TRBV30 and TRBJ2-5; 10 bases are a match to TRBD2. V lost 4 bases and J lost 10; bases outside the gene matches: 15. The CDR3 totals 15 residues. The germline V gene has CDR1 GTSNPN and CDR2 SVGIG (reference sequence). Written as DNA, the CDR3 is TGTGCCTGGACCCCTTCGGGGACTAGCGAAAGGGACCAGTACTTC. Translation gives CAWTPSGTSERDQYF. The full variable domain, with the rest looked up from reference TRBV30 and TRBJ2-5, is SQTIHQWPATLVQPVGSPLSLECTVEGTSNPNLYWYRQAAGRGLQLLFYSVGIGQISSEVPQNLSASRPQDRQFILSSKKLLLSDSGFYLCAWTPSGTSERDQYFGPGTRLLVL.

This rearrangement joins TRBV10-1 to TRBJ2-7; maybe TRBD2 (6 bases). Germline V gene lookup returns CDR1 WNHNN and CDR2 SYGVQD (reference sequence). The germline V and J ends were trimmed by 9 bases and 1 base, with 10 bases remaining between them. The CDR3 consists of 12 residues. CDR3 loop: CARVRGSYEQYF. CDR3 DNA: TGCGCCAGGGTTCGGGGGTCCTACGAGCAGTACTTC.

The chain couples TRBV6-6 to TRBJ2-1, with 10 bases fitting TRBD2. V was clipped by 2 bases and J by 5 bases; unmatched bases: 6. The CDR3 runs 16 residues. The germline V gene encodes CDR1 MNHNY and CDR2 SVGAGI (reference sequence). This chain's CDR3 is CASSYQRTSGHNEQFF. The CDR3 coding sequence is TGTGCCAGCAGTTACCAACGGACTAGCGGCCACAATGAGCAGTTCTTC.

This chain links TRBV28 with TRBJ2-1; TRBD1 is a possible D gene (6 bases). This CDR3 has 14 residues. Germline CDR1 MDHEN, CDR2 SYDVKM. The germline V and J ends were trimmed by 2 bases and 4 bases, with 9 bases remaining between them. The CDR3: CASSLGGLYNEQFF. CDR3 DNA sequence: TGTGCCAGCAGTTTAGGGGGCCTATACAATGAGCAGTTCTTC.

CDR3 DNA sequence: TGTGCCAGCTCACCAAGAGTGGACACTGAAGCTTTCTTT. It yields the protein CASSPRVDTEAFF. The J gene is TRBJ1-1, the V gene TRBV18, with D uncertain. Germline V gives CDR1 KGHSH, CDR2 LQKENI. The CDR3 runs 13 residues. Deletions cut 2 bases from V and 3 bases from J, with 7 bases between. Supplemented by reference TRBV18 and TRBJ1-1, the full variable domain reads NAGVMQNPRHLVRRRGQEARLRCSPMKGHSHVYWYRQLPEEGLKFMVYLQKENIIDESGMPKERFSAEFPKEGPSILRIQQVVRGDSAAYFCASSPRVDTEAFFGQGTRLTVV.

This clone was counted once. This rearrangement joins TRBV18 to TRBJ2-2, with a possible D match to TRBD2 (6 bases). V was clipped by 5 bases and J by 5 bases, with 18 bases between them. The CDR3 runs 16 residues. Germline-derived CDR1 and CDR2 are KGHSH and LQKENI. The CDR3 reads CASSSGTFRGTGELFF. In DNA form, the CDR3 reads TGTGCCAGCTCATCGGGGACTTTCCGGGGGACCGGGGAGCTGTTTTTT.

In this sample, this clone turned up a few times. This chain connects TRBV2 to TRBJ2-2; D is uncertain. The germline CDR1 and CDR2 sequences are SNHLY and FYNNEI. The V end lost 0 bases, the J end lost 4 bases, and 9 bases lay between the germline ends. This CDR3 spans 15 amino acids. The DNA for the CDR3 is TGTGCCAGCAGTGAAGCCCGAGATTTCACCGGGGAGCTGTTTTTT. Its translation: CASSEARDFTGELFF.

V usage is TRBV7-9 and J usage is TRBJ2-1; D unclear. The CDR3 is 15 amino acids. Trimming stripped 5 bases from V and 0 bases from J, with 11 bases between. The germline gives CDR1 SEHNR, CDR2 FQNEAQ (reference sequence). CDR3 in amino acids: CASSRVLSSYNEQFF. In DNA form, the CDR3 reads TGTGCCAGCAGCCGGGTCCTGAGCTCCTACAATGAGCAGTTCTTC. Full variable domain (remainder filled in from reference TRBV7-9 and TRBJ2-1): DTGVSQNPRHKITKRGQNVTFRCDPISEHNRLYWYRQTLGQGPEFLTYFQNEAQLEKSRLLSDRFSAERPKGSFSTLEIQRTEQGDSAMYLCASSRVLSSYNEQFFGPGTRLTVL.

This clone was seen only once. The chain uses TRBV6-5 and TRBJ2-7; TRBD1 agrees at 8 bases. CDR3 length: 14 amino acids. Per the germline V gene, CDR1 is MNHEY and CDR2 is SVGAGI. The ends lost 4 bases at V and 4 bases at J; junction bases unmatched: 6. This CDR3 is CASSSARGRYEQYF. CDR3 sequence (DNA): TGTGCCAGCAGTTCCGCCAGGGGGCGATACGAGCAGTACTTC.

This chain joins TRBV4-1 and TRBJ2-1; 11 bases line up with TRBD2. Germline V gene data show CDR1 as MGHRA and CDR2 as YSYEKL. V dropped 4 bases and J dropped 4; count of bases not matched to a gene: 9. This CDR3 region has 17 residues. CDR3 nucleotides: TGCGCCAGCAGCCGGATCTCAGGGACTAGCGGTTACAATGAGCAGTTCTTC. It encodes CASSRISGTSGYNEQFF.

The chain is built from TRBV7-7 and TRBJ2-2; 7 bases line up with TRBD1. The CDR3 has 19 residues. V lost 5 bases to trimming and J lost 2 bases; unmatched junction nucleotides: 17. CDR1 SSHAT and CDR2 FNYEAQ come from the germline V gene (reference sequence). The CDR3: CASSPSATQGRANTGELFF. DNA for the CDR3: TGTGCCAGCAGCCCCTCGGCGACACAGGGGAGAGCAAACACCGGGGAGCTGTTTTTT.

The chain combines TRBV19 with TRBJ2-1, with D possibly TRBD2 on 5 matching bases. CDR1 is LNHDA, CDR2 SQIVND, per germline (reference sequence). The CDR3 totals 18 residues. Trimming removed 5 bases at V and 4 bases at J, with 24 bases between. The CDR3 DNA reads as TGTGCCAGTAGTTCTGACCTCACTAGACCACAGTCGTACAATGAGCAGTTCTTC. Its translation: CASSSDLTRPQSYNEQFF.

This clone was seen more than once but under ten times. V gene TRBV2 combines with J gene TRBJ1-2; 10 bases align to TRBD1. CDR1 SNHLY and CDR2 FYNNEI come from the germline V gene. J was trimmed by 6 bases and V by 6 bases; bases with no gene match: 7. The CDR3 has 14 amino acids. For the CDR3, the DNA is TGTGCCAGCAGGTGGGGACAGGGGCAACATGGCTACACCTTC. It yields the protein CASRWGQGQHGYTF.

V is TRBV5-1 and J is TRBJ2-7; 7 bases line up with TRBD2. The junction had 8 bases not matched to a gene; V was cut back by 6 bases and J by 5 bases. The germline V gene encodes CDR1 SGHRS and CDR2 YFSETQ. The CDR3 is 13 residues long. The CDR3 DNA reads as TGCGCCAGCATGGCCGGGGAGGGACACGAGCAGTACTTC. Translating gives CASMAGEGHEQYF.

This chain uses TRBV27 with TRBJ2-5, with D perhaps matching TRBD2 (5 bases). Germline CDR1 MNHEY, CDR2 SMNVEV (reference sequence). V lost 5 bases and J lost 4, with 14 bases in between. This CDR3 contains 14 residues. CDR3 in DNA: TGTGCCAGCAGTCACCTACTAGGTGGAGAGACCCAGTACTTC. Translating gives CASSHLLGGETQYF.

The chain links TRBV7-9 to TRBJ2-1; 11 positions agree with TRBD1. Per the germline V gene, CDR1 is SEHNR and CDR2 is FQNEAQ (reference sequence). The CDR3 is 15 residues long. Unmatched junction bases numbered 4, after V lost 0 bases and J lost 9 bases. The CDR3 region has the DNA TGTGCCAGCAGCTTAGCTGGGGGGACAGGGGGTGAGCAGTTCTTC. Its translation: CASSLAGGTGGEQFF.

This clone was recorded a few times. The chain links TRBV30 to TRBJ1-6; D gene unclear. The CDR3 covers 14 residues. V gave up 4 bases and J gave up 14 bases, with 21 bases separating them. The germline V gene has CDR1 GTSNPN and CDR2 SVGIG (reference sequence). CDR3 sequence (DNA): TGTGCCTGGAACAGTCTCGCGACGCCGAAAGCCCTCCACTTT. Translated: CAWNSLATPKALHF.

In this sample, this clone turned up many times. One end of the junction is discordant with germline, which a read error may explain. V is TRBV19 and J is TRBJ1-5; D is undetermined. The germline V gene has CDR1 LNHDA and CDR2 SQIVND (reference sequence). CDR3 length: 16 amino acids. The CDR3 DNA follows: TGTGCCAGTAGCATAGGGCAGATAATACCCTATCAGCCCCAGCATTTT. Residues: CASSIGQIIPYQPQHF. Variable domain in full (rest from reference TRBV19 and TRBJ1-5): DGGITQSPKYLFRKEGQNVTLSCEQNLNHDAMYWYRQDPGQGLRLIYYSQIVNDFQKGDIAEGYSVSREKKESFPLTVTSAQKNPTAFYLCASSIGQIIPYQPQHFGDGTRLSIL.

The chain has TRBV6-5 and TRBJ2-7; 9 bases line up with TRBD2. This CDR3 has 13 amino acids. Germline CDR1 and CDR2: MNHEY and SVGAGI. Germline trimming cut 4 bases from V and 6 bases from J; bases unmatched to any gene: 4. The CDR3, as DNA: TGTGCCAGCAGTTTAGCGGGAGCGAGCGAGCAGTACTTC. Residues: CASSLAGASEQYF.

In DNA form, the CDR3 reads TGTGCCAGCAGCCGGATGGGAGGTGGCGAGCAGTACTTC. Its protein is CASSRMGGGEQYF. The V call is TRBV7-9, the J call TRBJ2-7; D may be TRBD2 (6 bases). The CDR3 is 13 amino acids. V lost 5 bases and J 6 bases, leaving 14 bases between the germline ends. Germline V gives CDR1 SEHNR, CDR2 FQNEAQ (reference sequence).

This chain uses TRBV15 with TRBJ1-5; D remains ambiguous. CDR3 length: 15 residues. Trimming removed 0 bases from V and 5 bases from J, with 11 bases in between. Germline CDR1 and CDR2: LNHNV and YYDKDF (reference sequence). CDR3 loop: CATSRDLGGHQPQHF. The DNA of the CDR3 is TGTGCCACCAGCAGAGATCTTGGAGGGCATCAGCCCCAGCATTTT. The full variable domain, its missing parts supplied by reference TRBV15 and TRBJ1-5, is DAMVIQNPRYQVTQFGKPVTLSCSQTLNHNVMYWYQQKSSQAPKLLFHYYDKDFNNEADTPDNFQSRRPNTSFCFLDIRSPGLGDTAMYLCATSRDLGGHQPQHFGDGTRLSIL.